What follows is one T cell receptor (beta chain) and its context. This sample is part of a study of blood T cell repertoires in COVID-19. About the research overall: The United States, Italy and Spain supplied acute and convalescent COVID-19 samples. The cDNA or gDNA used as material had been derived from T cells, B-cell-depleted T cells, or PBMCs.

CDR3 length: 16 amino acids. CDR1 is SGHDT and CDR2 is YYEEEE in the germline V gene. Losses at the gene ends were 2 bases for V and 4 bases for J; bases not matched to a gene: 11. As originally analysed: Amplification with reference gene primers provided the estimates of nucleated cell counts. Repertoires were generated with immunoSEQ multiplex PCR, while TCRdb's copy carries only in-frame clones and drops some. That table supplies the V and J calls and clone size; D and trimming were determined from the DNA. The table lists approximately 250,000 clones, 80% to 90% of them singletons. Patients in Seattle were enrolled during active infection, then followed longitudinally.

The TCR was taken from an older woman with COVID-19, enrolled during active disease. This rearrangement joins TRBV5-6 to TRBJ2-7; 8 positions agree with TRBD1. The sequencing sample was made of peripheral blood. CDR3 amino acids: CASSFTLQGGLYEQYF. The CDR3 DNA sequence: TGTGCCAGCAGCTTTACCTTACAGGGGGGTTTGTACGAGCAGTACTTC. Full variable domain (missing parts from reference TRBV5-6 and TRBJ2-7): DAGVTQSPTHLIKTRGQQVTLRCSPKSGHDTVSWYQQALGQGPQFIFQYYEEEERQRGNFPDRFSGHQFPNYSSELNVNALLLGDSALYLCASSFTLQGGLYEQYFGPGTRLTVT.